The 8 T cell receptor beta chains below were found in one sample sequenced in a study of cytomegalovirus exposure and HLA in healthy donors. Primers: 60 Vbeta forward and 13 Jbeta reverse. This table comes from immunoSEQ multiplex PCR, and its TCRdb copy is limited to in-frame clones, with some not included. The data show 150,000 to 180,000 clones, around 80% seen once. The sample was PBMCs. The receptors were sampled from a woman between 40 and 50 years old in good health and CMV-seropositive.

The chain uses TRBV10-1 and TRBJ2-3, with 10 bases identical to TRBD2. J gave up 0 bases and V 3 bases, and 6 bases lay outside the gene matches. The length of the CDR3 is 17 residues. Per the germline V gene, CDR1 is WNHNN and CDR2 is SYGVQD (reference sequence). The CDR3 loop reads CASSETTSGMSTDTQYF. The DNA for the CDR3 is TGCGCCAGCAGTGAAACAACTAGCGGGATGAGCACAGATACGCAGTATTTT.

The chain uses TRBV7-9 and TRBJ2-2; TRBD2 matches 8 bases. Trimming removed 6 bases from V and 0 bases from J; junction bases left unmatched: 6. The CDR3 has 16 amino acids. Germline CDR1 and CDR2: SEHNR and FQNEAQ (reference sequence). CDR3 sequence reads: CASSFGLAPNTGELFF. In DNA, the CDR3 is TGTGCCAGCAGTTTCGGACTAGCTCCGAACACCGGGGAGCTGTTTTTT.

The gene calls are TRBV6-5 and TRBJ2-7; TRBD1 agrees at 9 bases. The germline V gene encodes CDR1 MNHEY and CDR2 SVGAGI. Losses at the gene ends were 6 bases for V and 2 bases for J; bases not matched to a gene: 5. There are 14 residues in the CDR3. The CDR3 here is CASSSGTGTYEQYF. The CDR3 DNA reads TGTGCCAGCAGCTCAGGGACAGGGACCTACGAGCAGTACTTC.

This chain joins TRBV7-6 and TRBJ2-6; possible D gene TRBD2, 6 bases. The germline V and J ends were trimmed by 0 bases and 4 bases, with 19 bases remaining between them. Per the germline V gene, CDR1 is SGHVS and CDR2 is FNYEAQ. The CDR3 length is 19 residues. This chain's CDR3 is CASSLATVGGFMGANVLTF. CDR3 coding DNA: TGTGCCAGCAGCTTAGCGACGGTTGGGGGGTTCATGGGGGCCAACGTCCTGACTTTC.

This clone is a singleton in its sample. V and J are TRBV28 and TRBJ2-7, with D perhaps TRBD2 (6 bases). The germline CDR1 and CDR2 sequences are MDHEN and SYDVKM. V was clipped by 6 bases and J by 1 base, with 19 bases between them. The CDR3 runs 16 residues. The CDR3: CASSPLRETDSYEQYF. The DNA for the CDR3 is TGTGCCAGCAGCCCCCTTCGGGAGACTGATTCCTACGAGCAGTACTTC.

V and J are TRBV6-1 and TRBJ2-1, with TRBD2 matching over 7 bases. V trimming: 5 bases; J trimming: 9 bases; junction bases outside the gene matches: 13. Per the germline V gene, CDR1 is MNHNS and CDR2 is SASEGT. This CDR3 is 15 amino acids long. The CDR3 spells CASSPTAGGWGEQFF. In DNA, the CDR3 is TGTGCCAGCAGTCCCACCGCCGGGGGGTGGGGTGAGCAGTTCTTC.

The chain carries TRBV7-9 and TRBJ2-7; 7 positions match TRBD1. The CDR3 extends over 13 amino acids. Trimming removed 5 bases from V and 3 bases from J; junction bases left unmatched: 4. CDR1 and CDR2 (germline): SEHNR, FQNEAQ (reference sequence). CDR3 protein: CASSQRQGYEQYF. In DNA, the CDR3 is TGTGCCAGCAGCCAACGACAGGGCTACGAGCAGTACTTC.

The rearrangement uses TRBV6-1 and TRBJ1-1; TRBD1 aligns across 10 bases. The V and J ends lost 4 bases and 3 bases, in that order; junction bases with no gene match: 5. Germline V lookup: CDR1 MNHNS, CDR2 SASEGT. The CDR3 contains 15 residues. The CDR3 bases are TGTGCCAGCAGTGGGGACAGGGGAGGGGACACTGAAGCTTTCTTT. Translating gives CASSGDRGGDTEAFF.